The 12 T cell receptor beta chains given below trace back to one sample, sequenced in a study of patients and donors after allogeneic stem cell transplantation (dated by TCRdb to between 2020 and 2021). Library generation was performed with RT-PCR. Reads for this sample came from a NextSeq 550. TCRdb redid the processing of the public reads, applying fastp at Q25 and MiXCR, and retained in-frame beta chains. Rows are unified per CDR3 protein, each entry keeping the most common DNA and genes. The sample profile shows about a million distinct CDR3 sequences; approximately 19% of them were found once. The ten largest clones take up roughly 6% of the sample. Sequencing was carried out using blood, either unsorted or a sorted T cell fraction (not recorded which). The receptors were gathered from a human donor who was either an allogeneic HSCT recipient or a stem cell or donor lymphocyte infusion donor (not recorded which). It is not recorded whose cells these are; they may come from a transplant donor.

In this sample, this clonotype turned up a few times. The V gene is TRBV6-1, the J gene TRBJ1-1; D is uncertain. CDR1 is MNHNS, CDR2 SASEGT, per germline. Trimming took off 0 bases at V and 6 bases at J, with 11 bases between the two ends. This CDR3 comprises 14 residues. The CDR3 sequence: CASSEAAGPPEAFF. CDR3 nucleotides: TGTGCCAGCAGTGAAGCCGCAGGACCTCCTGAAGCTTTCTTT.

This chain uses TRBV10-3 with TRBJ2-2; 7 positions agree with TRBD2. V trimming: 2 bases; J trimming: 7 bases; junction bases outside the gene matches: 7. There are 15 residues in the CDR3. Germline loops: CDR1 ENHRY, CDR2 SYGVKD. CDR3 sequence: CAISEATSLGGELFF. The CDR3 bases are TGTGCCATCAGTGAGGCGACTAGCTTGGGCGGGGAGCTGTTTTTT.

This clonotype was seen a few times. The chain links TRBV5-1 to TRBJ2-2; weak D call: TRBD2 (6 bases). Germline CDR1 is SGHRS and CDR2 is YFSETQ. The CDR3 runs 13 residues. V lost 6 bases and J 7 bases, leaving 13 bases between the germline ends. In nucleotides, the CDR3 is TGCGCCAGCACCCTGCGGGGTGACGGGGAGCTGTTTTTT. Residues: CASTLRGDGELFF.

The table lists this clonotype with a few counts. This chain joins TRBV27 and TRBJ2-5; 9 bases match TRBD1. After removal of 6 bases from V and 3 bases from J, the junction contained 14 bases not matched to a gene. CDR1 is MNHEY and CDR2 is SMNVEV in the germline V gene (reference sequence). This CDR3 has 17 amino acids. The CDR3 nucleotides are TGTGCCAGCAGGTTACGATGGGGACAGGGTGGGGAAGAGACCCAGTACTTC. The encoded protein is CASRLRWGQGGEETQYF.

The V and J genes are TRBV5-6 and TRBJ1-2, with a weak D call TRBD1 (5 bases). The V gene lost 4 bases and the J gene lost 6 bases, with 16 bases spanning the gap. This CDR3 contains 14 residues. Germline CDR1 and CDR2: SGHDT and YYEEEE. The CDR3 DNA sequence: TGTGCCAGCAGCCGGGACGGACGTAGAGATGGCTACACCTTC. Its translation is CASSRDGRRDGYTF.

The CDR3 is CASSPEGAYNEQFF. CDR3 DNA: TGCGCCAGCAGCCCCGAGGGCGCCTACAATGAGCAGTTCTTC. The V gene is TRBV4-3, the J gene TRBJ2-1, with D tentatively TRBD2 (5 bases). The CDR3 covers 14 residues. Germline V gene sequence: CDR1 LGHNA, CDR2 YSLEER. V gave up 4 bases and J gave up 2 bases, with 9 bases separating them.

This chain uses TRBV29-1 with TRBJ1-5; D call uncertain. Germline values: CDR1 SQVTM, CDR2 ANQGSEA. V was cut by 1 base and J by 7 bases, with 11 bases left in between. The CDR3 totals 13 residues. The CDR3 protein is CSVEAKEGQPQHF. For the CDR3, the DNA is TGCAGCGTTGAAGCGAAAGAAGGACAGCCCCAGCATTTT. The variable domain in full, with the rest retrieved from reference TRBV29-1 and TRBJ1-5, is SAVISQKPSRDICQRGTSLTIQCQVDSQVTMMFWYRQQPGQSLTLIATANQGSEATYESGFVIDKFPISRPNLTFSTLTVSNMSPEDSSIYLCSVEAKEGQPQHFGDGTRLSIL.

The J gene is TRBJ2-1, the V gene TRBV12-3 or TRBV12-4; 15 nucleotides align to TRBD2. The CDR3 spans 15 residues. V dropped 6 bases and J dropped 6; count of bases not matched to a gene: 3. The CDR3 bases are TGTGCCAGCAGGACGGGACTAGCGGGAGGCAATGAGCAGTTCTTC. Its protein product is CASRTGLAGGNEQFF.

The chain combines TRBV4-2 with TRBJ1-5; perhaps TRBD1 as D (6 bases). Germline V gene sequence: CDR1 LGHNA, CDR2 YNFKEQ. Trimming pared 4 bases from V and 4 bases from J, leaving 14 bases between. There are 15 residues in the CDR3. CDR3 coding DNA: TGTGCCAGCAGCCCCCTCACAGGGCGTAATCAGCCCCAGCATTTT. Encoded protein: CASSPLTGRNQPQHF.

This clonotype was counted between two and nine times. This CDR3 reads CATSGGGSTGGEQFF. DNA of the CDR3: TGTGCCACCAGTGGGGGGGGCTCGACAGGGGGTGAGCAGTTCTTC. V usage is TRBV24-1 and J usage is TRBJ2-1; 9 nucleotides agree with TRBD1. There are 15 residues in the CDR3. The J segment lost 9 bases and the V segment lost 5 bases, leaving 10 bases of the junction unmatched. CDR1 and CDR2 (germline): KGHDR, SFDVKD.

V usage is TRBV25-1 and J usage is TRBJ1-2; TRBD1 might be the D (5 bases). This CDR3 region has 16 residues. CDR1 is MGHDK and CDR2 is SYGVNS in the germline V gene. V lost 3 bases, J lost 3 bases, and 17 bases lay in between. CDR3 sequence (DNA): TGTGCCAGCAGTGACTCGAGGGACGCCCGCGACTATGGCTACACCTTC. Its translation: CASSDSRDARDYGYTF.

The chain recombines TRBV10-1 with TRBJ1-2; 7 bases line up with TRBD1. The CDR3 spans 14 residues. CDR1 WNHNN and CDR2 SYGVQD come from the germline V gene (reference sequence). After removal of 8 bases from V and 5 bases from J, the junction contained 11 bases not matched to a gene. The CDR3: CASGQDHGAYGYTF. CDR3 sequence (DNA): TGCGCCAGCGGACAGGACCATGGAGCTTATGGCTACACCTTC.